This T cell receptor (beta chain) was found in a study of chronic HIV infection and antiretroviral therapy. CDR1 MDHEN and CDR2 SYDVKM come from the germline V gene. The CDR3 contains 16 residues. After removal of 5 bases from V and 2 bases from J, the junction contained 8 bases not matched to a gene. TCRdb re-derived calls from the 5' RACE reads in MiXCR, one entry per CDR3 protein. The sample contains 40,000 to 60,000 distinct CDR3 sequences, approximately 19% of which appear only once. What was sequenced was peripheral blood. The V call is TRBV28, the J call TRBJ2-3, with 9 positions matching TRBD1. This TCR derives from an adult who had HIV and had not received antiretroviral therapy, or was an uninfected healthy control (not recorded which). CDR3 bases: TGTGCCAGCAGTACACGACAGGGGGGAATCACAGATACGCAGTATTTT. Its protein product is CASSTRQGGITDTQYF.